This T cell receptor (beta chain) derives from a study of blood T cell repertoires in COVID-19. Study-level background: The United States, Italy and Spain provided the acute and convalescent COVID-19 samples. PBMCs, B-cell-depleted T cells, or T cells provided the cDNA or gDNA that made up the material.

Participants were placed into cohorts based on the clinical history they reported. Two consecutive negative NP/OP PCR tests, clearance, or resolved symptoms defined Cohort 3 recovery. CDR1 is LNHNV and CDR2 is YYDKDF in the germline V gene (reference sequence). This CDR3 has 17 amino acids. V was pared by 0 bases and J by 5 bases, with 9 bases of the junction left unmatched. Sequencing used immunoSEQ multiplex PCR; TCRdb keeps in-frame clones, though not all of them. The table shows about 210,000 clones, with 75% to 85% occurring only once. The chain carries TRBV15 and TRBJ2-5, with 10 bases matching TRBD2. This clonotype originated in a man aged 40-49 years who had recovered from COVID-19. Specimen: PBMCs or T cells enriched from blood (not recorded which). CDR3 bases: TGTGCCACCAGCAGAGATCGAAGCGGGGGGGCGTTGGAGACCCAGTACTTC. Encoded protein: CATSRDRSGGALETQYF.